This TCR beta chain was captured in a study of Graves' ophthalmopathy and Graves' hyperthyroidism (dated by TCRdb to the late 2010s). The study in broad terms: Peripheral blood was collected before any treatment was given, at the time of initial diagnosis. The study used signatures of the TCR beta repertoire to tell Graves' ophthalmopathy apart from Graves' hyperthyroidism and to predict which patients would progress to ophthalmopathy. In total, around 140 blood samples were TCR-sequenced: 40 to 45 ophthalmopathy, approximately 75 hyperthyroidism and about 17 hyperthyroidism-to-ophthalmopathy patients. To explore V-J signatures that separate ophthalmopathy from hyperthyroidism, a discovery set of about 98 patients was enrolled, consisting of 43 with ophthalmopathy and 55 to 65 with stable hyperthyroidism. For independent validation, a separate cohort was made up of some 18 hyperthyroidism patients plus 17 patients who later progressed from hyperthyroidism to ophthalmopathy. T-cell repertoires of thyroid tissue and blood were compared in over 5 hyperthyroidism patients. Following sampling, methimazole starting at 30 mg daily was administered to hyperthyroidism patients, and high-dose intravenous methylprednisolone was administered to ophthalmopathy patients.

Trimming takes 5 bases from V and 1 base from J, and the germline ends sit 11 bases apart. The CDR3 runs 15 amino acids, cysteine and phenylalanine included. Kept here is only the CDR3 DNA, which spans 45 bases and is read in frame from base 1. CDR1 and CDR2 are drawn from the germline V gene: SGHTA, FQGTGA. Ophthalmopathy patients were characterized by moderately to severely active disease, a Clinical Activity Score of at least 3, a NOSPECS grade of at least 4, and a disease duration under 3 months. Patients with other autoimmune diseases, uncontrolled infections, pregnancy or lactation were excluded. Diagnosis was based on clinical symptoms, serum thyroxine, TRAb, thyroid ultrasound and orbital computed tomography. PBMCs were isolated from roughly 10 ml of fresh peripheral blood by Ficoll-Paque density gradient centrifugation. Total RNA was extracted with Trizol reagent and quality-checked on an Agilent 2100 Bioanalyzer.

This clonotype was counted ten times or more. The specificity of this receptor is unknown. Base qualities are not at hand, and no much larger clone is one base apart. Overall results and qualifications from the work: No statistical method was used to set the sample size in advance, and the investigators knew which group each participant was assigned to. Among expanded thyroid clonotypes with frequency above 0.001, most also showed up in blood, which suggests that blood repertoires may reflect the thyroid immune response. In validation, the model predicted ophthalmopathy progression with 55% to 71% sensitivity and approximately 78% specificity; approximately 12 predicted patients were CT-confirmed with GO in a median of around 6 months. The 13-signature model separated ophthalmopathy from stable hyperthyroidism with 85% to 90% sensitivity and about 81% specificity in cross-validation, and 80%/75% in the test set.

TCR beta CDR3 regions were amplified from RNA transcripts for repertoire sequencing. The first round of RT-PCR was done with HTBI primers and the Qiagen OneStep RT-PCR kit, and was followed by a second round of multiplex PCR, then size selection and purification. Libraries were sequenced paired-end with 100 bp reads on an Illumina HiSeq2000. Per the original workflow: SOAPnuke was used to process the reads, removing any read that contained adapters or uncalled bases, had a mean Phred below 15, or lacked an exact match to the constant primer or identifier. High-quality paired reads were merged with COPE v1.2.5. Clonotypes were defined as unique nucleotide sequences and were aligned to IMGT TRB V, D and J references using MiTCR v1.1. Analysis was restricted to V-J combinations with a frequency above 0.0001, which covered 98% to 99.2% of repertoires. For each V-J combination, a TCR clonal expansion and chaos score was defined as F50 clonal expansion divided by the chaos observed in the TCRdist matrix. Welch's t-statistics and random forest were used to reduce the features to approximately 13 V-J combinations, which were then used as input to a naive Bayes classifier. The similarity between thyroid and blood repertoires was quantified using the Morisita-Horn index. TCRdb cleaned the public reads at Q25 with fastp, built clones with MiXCR and kept in-frame beta chains. Each CDR3 protein appears once, grouped with its most common genes and DNA. For this entry, the V and J calls and clone size follow TCRdb and not the study's own pipeline. In this sample the table shows almost 750,000 distinct CDR3 sequences, roughly 40% of which occur a single time. 44% of the sample is taken by the ten largest.

This clonotype was obtained from an adult man with Graves' ophthalmopathy. Sequencing used peripheral blood. The chain uses TRBV7-3 and TRBJ2-2; TRBD2 is a weak D gene call, 6 bases matching. The DNA reads TGTGCCAGCAGCCCCGTGGGGGGGAACACCGGGGAGCTGTTTTTT. This encodes CASSPVGGNTGELFF.